These 28 T cell receptor beta chains were sequenced from one sample in a study of OX40 agonist ivuxolimab in advanced cancers. Data came from immunoSEQ multiplex PCR; TCRdb stores just in-frame clones and leaves some out. Of 83,000 or so clones listed, about 88% are singletons. The source material was CD4+ or CD8+ T cells sorted from blood, sampled in a trial of the OX40 agonist ivuxolimab. The receptor source for this set is an adult with an advanced solid tumor such as melanoma, head and neck, liver or kidney cancer.

The chain links TRBV5-6 to TRBJ2-3; a weak D match, TRBD2 (5 bases). Trimming took 4 bases from V and 0 from J, leaving 12 bases between them. The CDR3 contains 15 residues. Germline loops: CDR1 SGHDT, CDR2 YYEEEE. CDR3 nucleotides: TGTGCCAGCAGCGGGTGGACTCCAAGCACAGATACGCAGTATTTT. This encodes CASSGWTPSTDTQYF. The variable domain in full, completed from reference TRBV5-6 and TRBJ2-3, reads DAGVTQSPTHLIKTRGQQVTLRCSPKSGHDTVSWYQQALGQGPQFIFQYYEEEERQRGNFPDRFSGHQFPNYSSELNVNALLLGDSALYLCASSGWTPSTDTQYFGPGTRLTVL.

The chain carries TRBV6-6 and TRBJ1-4; no definite D call. V was shortened by 5 bases and J by 7 bases, with 14 bases between the two germline ends. This CDR3 is built from 14 residues. CDR1 is MNHNY and CDR2 is SVGAGI in the germline V gene (reference sequence). In DNA, the CDR3 is TGTGCCAGCAGTAACTTACACGGAGGTGAAAAACTGTTTTTT. Amino acid sequence: CASSNLHGGEKLFF.

The J gene is TRBJ2-7, the V gene TRBV4-2; D is perhaps TRBD2 (7 bases). Looked up from germline, CDR1 is LGHNA and CDR2 is YNFKEQ. Trimming took 4 bases from V and 2 from J, leaving 12 bases between them. The CDR3 extends over 14 amino acids. This chain's CDR3 is CASSLDGGPYEQYF. The CDR3 DNA is TGTGCCAGCAGCCTAGACGGGGGGCCCTACGAGCAGTACTTC.

The chain has TRBV2 and TRBJ2-1; 10 positions agree with TRBD2. The J segment lost 5 bases and the V segment lost 3 bases, leaving 4 bases of the junction unmatched. In germline, CDR1 is SNHLY, CDR2 FYNNEI. This CDR3 region has 15 residues. DNA for the CDR3: TGTGCCAGCAGTGATGTCCTAGCGGGGGACAATGAGCAGTTCTTC. Protein: CASSDVLAGDNEQFF. Looking up the rest from reference TRBV2 and TRBJ2-1 gives the full variable domain: EPEVTQTPSHQVTQMGQEVILRCVPISNHLYFYWYRQILGQKVEFLVSFYNNEISEKSEIFDDQFSVERPDGSNFTLKIRSTKLEDSAMYFCASSDVLAGDNEQFFGPGTRLTVL.

The chain has TRBV7-2 and TRBJ1-2; 10 bases map to TRBD1. Trimming cost V 4 bases and J 4 bases; bases outside gene matches: 6. Germline CDR1 SGHTA, CDR2 FQGNSA. CDR3 length equals 15 residues. The CDR3 nucleotides are TGTGCCAGCAGCTACCGACAGGGGGCCTTCTATGGCTACACCTTC. Protein sequence: CASSYRQGAFYGYTF.

The genes are TRBV7-9 and TRBJ1-6; tentative D call: TRBD1 (5 bases). Germline CDR1 is SEHNR and CDR2 is FQNEAQ (reference sequence). The CDR3 is made up of 16 amino acids. V was shortened by 0 bases and J by 3 bases, with 9 bases between the two germline ends. CDR3 coding DNA: TGTGCCAGCAGCTTAGCGTTGGGGGTCTATAATTCACCCCTCCACTTT. Amino acids: CASSLALGVYNSPLHF.

The chain recombines TRBV11-1 with TRBJ2-2, with 10 bases aligning to TRBD2. Germline assignment: CDR1 SGHAT and CDR2 FQDESV (reference sequence). The CDR3 has 15 amino acids. V lost 5 bases and J lost 5; bases outside the gene matches: 5. CDR3 DNA sequence: TGTGCCAGCAGCATGACTAGCGGGCGGACCGGGGAGCTGTTTTTT. It encodes CASSMTSGRTGELFF.

This chain links TRBV15 with TRBJ1-5, with D possibly TRBD1 on 5 matching bases. The V gene lost 1 base and the J gene lost 4 bases, with 11 bases spanning the gap. The CDR3 has 15 amino acids. CDR1 and CDR2 (germline): LNHNV, YYDKDF (reference sequence). This chain's CDR3 is CATSRVRGINQPQHF. The CDR3 DNA follows: TGTGCCACCAGCAGAGTACGGGGGATAAATCAGCCCCAGCATTTT.

This sequence joins TRBV7-9 and TRBJ2-1, with D uncertain. Trimming cost V 4 bases and J 4 bases, with 11 bases left between them. This CDR3 is 14 amino acids long. Germline CDR1 reads SEHNR; CDR2 reads FQNEAQ (reference sequence). The CDR3 region has the DNA TGTGCCAGCAGCTGGGCCCAGGATTACAATGAGCAGTTCTTC. Amino acids: CASSWAQDYNEQFF.

The chain has TRBV9 and TRBJ1-1; D is unresolved. V lost 3 bases to trimming and J lost 1 base, with 13 bases between them. Germline loops: CDR1 SGDLS, CDR2 YYNGEE. CDR3 length equals 15 residues. Here the CDR3 reads CASSARGSTNTEAFF. CDR3 nucleotides: TGTGCCAGCAGCGCCCGGGGAAGCACGAACACTGAAGCTTTCTTT.

J is TRBJ2-1 and V is TRBV10-3; D is possibly TRBD1 or TRBD2 (5 bases each). Trimming removed 2 bases from V and 4 bases from J, with 18 bases in between. Germline V gives CDR1 ENHRY, CDR2 SYGVKD. The CDR3 has 17 amino acids. CDR3 nucleotide sequence: TGTGCCATCAGTGAGACGTTCCGGGACCAAACTTACAATGAGCAGTTCTTC. Residues: CAISETFRDQTYNEQFF.

V is TRBV30 and J is TRBJ1-4; 7 nucleotides line up with TRBD1. The trim removed 2 bases at V and 7 bases at J, leaving 7 bases unmatched. The CDR3 length is 14 residues. Per the germline V gene, CDR1 is GTSNPN and CDR2 is SVGIG (reference sequence). CDR3 region: CAWSLQGWGEKLFF. The CDR3 DNA reads as TGTGCCTGGAGTTTACAGGGGTGGGGTGAAAAACTGTTTTTT. The whole variable domain, remainder taken from reference TRBV30 and TRBJ1-4, is SQTIHQWPATLVQPVGSPLSLECTVEGTSNPNLYWYRQAAGRGLQLLFYSVGIGQISSEVPQNLSASRPQDRQFILSSKKLLLSDSGFYLCAWSLQGWGEKLFFGSGTQLSVL.

V gene TRBV5-1 combines with J gene TRBJ2-2; 7 positions match TRBD1. CDR1 is SGHRS and CDR2 is YFSETQ in the germline V gene. CDR3 length: 15 amino acids. The ends lost 4 bases at V and 1 base at J; junction bases unmatched: 4. CDR3 loop: CASSTTGQNTGELFF. The CDR3 DNA reads TGCGCCAGCAGCACGACAGGGCAGAACACCGGGGAGCTGTTTTTT.

V usage is TRBV5-1 and J usage is TRBJ1-4, with 7 bases lining up with TRBD1. Per the germline V gene, CDR1 is SGHRS and CDR2 is YFSETQ. Germline trimming cut 2 bases from V and 4 bases from J; bases unmatched to any gene: 2. This CDR3 has 14 residues. CDR3 sequence: CASSLQGNNEKLFF. The CDR3 DNA sequence: TGCGCCAGCAGCTTACAGGGGAATAATGAAAAACTGTTTTTT.

The genes are TRBV5-1 and TRBJ2-1, with 9 bases identical to TRBD2. The germline V gene has CDR1 SGHRS and CDR2 YFSETQ. Germline trimming cut 3 bases from V and 4 bases from J; bases unmatched to any gene: 5. The CDR3 has 15 amino acids. CDR3: CASSSSSGVYNEQFF. The CDR3 DNA is TGCGCCAGCAGCTCCTCTAGCGGGGTTTACAATGAGCAGTTCTTC.

The V call is TRBV6-6, the J call TRBJ2-7; D is uncertain. CDR3 size: 13 residues. V was pared by 0 bases and J by 3 bases, with 6 bases between. Germline loops: CDR1 MNHNY, CDR2 SVGAGI (reference sequence). The CDR3 loop is CASSYSDDYEQYF. The CDR3 DNA reads TGTGCCAGCAGTTACTCGGATGACTACGAGCAGTACTTC.

This chain's CDR3 is CASSQTGTGDSEAFF. In DNA form, the CDR3 reads TGTGCCAGTAGTCAAACCGGGACAGGGGATAGTGAAGCTTTCTTT. The chain joins TRBV19 to TRBJ1-1; 10 bases are a match to TRBD1. Germline loops: CDR1 LNHDA, CDR2 SQIVND (reference sequence). This CDR3 region has 15 residues. Trimming removed 5 bases from V and 7 bases from J; junction bases left unmatched: 10.

The genes are TRBV14 and TRBJ2-1; 7 bases map to TRBD2. V lost 4 bases to trimming and J lost 2 bases; unmatched junction nucleotides: 8. This CDR3 is 16 amino acids long. Germline V lookup: CDR1 SGHDN, CDR2 FVKESK. Here the CDR3 reads CASSREGTSPYNEQFF. In DNA form, the CDR3 reads TGTGCCAGCAGCCGGGAGGGGACTTCTCCCTACAATGAGCAGTTCTTC. The complete variable domain, with remaining parts taken from reference TRBV14 and TRBJ2-1, reads EAGVTQFPSHSVIEKGQTVTLRCDPISGHDNLYWYRRVMGKEIKFLLHFVKESKQDESGMPNNRFLAERTGGTYSTLKVQPAELEDSGVYFCASSREGTSPYNEQFFGPGTRLTVL.

V and J are TRBV27 and TRBJ2-4; 9 positions agree with TRBD2. The CDR3 sequence is 15 residues long. CDR1 and CDR2 from the germline V gene are MNHEY and SMNVEV (reference sequence). With 6 bases clipped from V and 7 bases from J, the junction kept 10 bases outside the gene matches. The CDR3 loop is CASSPGVAGVNIQYF. The CDR3 nucleotides read TGTGCCAGCAGCCCCGGGGTAGCGGGAGTGAACATTCAGTACTTC.

This sequence joins TRBV7-2 and TRBJ1-1; no definite D call. V shed 5 bases and J shed 1 base, with 14 bases lying between them. The CDR3 runs to 15 residues. In germline, CDR1 is SGHTA, CDR2 FQGNSA. This chain's CDR3 is CASSLRPGSNTEAFF. The CDR3 DNA sequence: TGTGCCAGCAGCCTGCGTCCCGGATCGAACACTGAAGCTTTCTTT.

The rearrangement uses TRBV18 and TRBJ1-5; TRBD1 matches 8 bases. Germline values: CDR1 KGHSH, CDR2 LQKENI. The length of the CDR3 is 15 residues. Trimming removed 6 bases from V and 3 bases from J; junction bases left unmatched: 7. For the CDR3, the DNA is TGTGCCAGCTCCCCGGACAGGGCGTTCAATCAGCCCCAGCATTTT. Protein sequence: CASSPDRAFNQPQHF.

The chain links TRBV13 to TRBJ2-3; perhaps TRBD1 as D (6 bases). Germline lookup yields CDR1 PRHDT and CDR2 FYEKMQ (reference sequence). The length of the CDR3 is 16 residues. V lost 1 base, J lost 1 base, and 12 bases lay in between. This chain's CDR3 is CASSLERGKGTDTQYF. CDR3 DNA sequence: TGTGCCAGCAGCTTAGAAAGGGGGAAGGGCACAGATACGCAGTATTTT.

The chain carries TRBV6-5 and TRBJ2-7; tentative D call: TRBD1 (6 bases). CDR3 size: 13 residues. The V gene's germline CDR1 is MNHEY and CDR2 SVGAGI. The germline V and J ends were trimmed by 7 bases and 7 bases, with 17 bases remaining between them. DNA for the CDR3: TGTGCCAGCAACGGGGTCAGGGGATCGGAGCAGTACTTC. This encodes CASNGVRGSEQYF.

The chain joins TRBV18 to TRBJ2-7; maybe TRBD2 (6 bases). The CDR3 has 13 amino acids. The V end was cut by 3 bases, the J end by 3 bases, with 9 bases between. Germline V gene sequence: CDR1 KGHSH, CDR2 LQKENI. The DNA for the CDR3 is TGTGCCAGCTCACCTCTTAGCGGCTACGAGCAGTACTTC. Its protein product is CASSPLSGYEQYF.

This chain links TRBV13 with TRBJ2-7; D may be TRBD1 or TRBD2 (5 bases each). Trimming stripped 0 bases from V and 6 bases from J, with 12 bases between. Germline CDR1 PRHDT, CDR2 FYEKMQ (reference sequence). The CDR3 extends over 14 amino acids. CDR3: CASSLGGAVSEQYF. CDR3 nucleotides: TGTGCCAGCAGCTTAGGCGGGGCCGTAAGCGAGCAGTACTTC.

The chain couples TRBV11-2 to TRBJ1-4; tentatively, D is TRBD1 (5 bases). Germline assignment: CDR1 SGHAT and CDR2 FQNNGV. Trimming left V 5 bases short and J 0 bases short, with 16 bases between. The CDR3 has 17 amino acids. In nucleotides, the CDR3 is TGTGCCAGCAGCCCACGCGGGGCGACCCCAACTAATGAAAAACTGTTTTTT. Translating it yields CASSPRGATPTNEKLFF.

The V call is TRBV5-4, the J call TRBJ2-2, with D possibly matching TRBD2 (6 bases). CDR3 length: 14 residues. Trimming took off 2 bases at V and 5 bases at J, with 10 bases between the two ends. From germline, CDR1 is SGHNT and CDR2 YYREEE (reference sequence). CDR3 amino acids: CASSFVGGTGELFF. CDR3 bases: TGTGCCAGCAGCTTTGTGGGGGGAACCGGGGAGCTGTTTTTT.

The rearrangement uses TRBV7-2 and TRBJ2-2, with 11 bases fitting TRBD2. The CDR3 extends over 15 amino acids. CDR1 and CDR2 from the germline V gene are SGHTA and FQGNSA. V gave up 5 bases and J gave up 5 bases; unmatched junction bases: 4. The CDR3 DNA is TGTGCCAGCAGCCTCCGGACTAGCGGGACCGGGGAGCTGTTTTTT. Translated, it gives CASSLRTSGTGELFF.